The sample holds many counts of the clone carrying this T cell receptor beta chain. Its target is not known. One end of the junction does not line up with germline, which may come from a read error. The data originate from a study of CD8 T cells in ankylosing spondylitis. Whole-study findings and limits: Disease-linked clones bore a CD8+ phenotype, appearing relatively rarely in peripheral blood. The authors reported significant enrichment of disease-linked clones in matched ankylosing spondylitis synovial fluid. There was a TCR beta motif, made of eight highly homologous variants, that appeared characteristic of ankylosing spondylitis blood. A number of the motif variants had already been described in reactive arthritis synovial fluid and blood.

Researchers built TCR beta libraries using quantitative 5'-RACE with molecular barcodes. TCRdb passed the 5' RACE reads through MiXCR, listing each CDR3 protein once. The profile shows about 800,000 distinct CDR3 sequences, 12% of them singletons. The CDR3 totals 15 residues. Germline V gives CDR1 SGHRS, CDR2 YFSETQ. This receptor was identified in a male donor with ankylosing spondylitis. The rearrangement joins TRBV5-1 to TRBJ2-1; D tentatively fits TRBD1 or TRBD2 (6 bases each). Sequencing was performed on blood, either unsorted or a sorted T cell fraction (not recorded which). The CDR3 bases are TGTGCCAGCAGCTTAGGGGGGACCACCTACAATGAGCAGTTCTTC. It encodes CASSLGGTTYNEQFF.